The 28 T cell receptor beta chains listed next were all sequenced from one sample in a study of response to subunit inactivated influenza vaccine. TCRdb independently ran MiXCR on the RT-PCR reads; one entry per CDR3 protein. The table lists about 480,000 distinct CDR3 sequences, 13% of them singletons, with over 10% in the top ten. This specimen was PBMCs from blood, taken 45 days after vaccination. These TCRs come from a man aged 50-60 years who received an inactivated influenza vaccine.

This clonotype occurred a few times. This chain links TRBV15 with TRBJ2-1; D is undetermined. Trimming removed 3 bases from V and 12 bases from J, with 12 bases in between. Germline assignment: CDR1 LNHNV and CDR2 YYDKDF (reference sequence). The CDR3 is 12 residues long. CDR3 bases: TGTGCCACCAGCAGTATAGTACACGGGCAGTTCTTC. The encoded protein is CATSSIVHGQFF. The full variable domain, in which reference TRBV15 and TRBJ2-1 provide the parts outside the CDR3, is DAMVIQNPRYQVTQFGKPVTLSCSQTLNHNVMYWYQQKSSQAPKLLFHYYDKDFNNEADTPDNFQSRRPNTSFCFLDIRSPGLGDTAMYLCATSSIVHGQFFGPGTRLTVL.

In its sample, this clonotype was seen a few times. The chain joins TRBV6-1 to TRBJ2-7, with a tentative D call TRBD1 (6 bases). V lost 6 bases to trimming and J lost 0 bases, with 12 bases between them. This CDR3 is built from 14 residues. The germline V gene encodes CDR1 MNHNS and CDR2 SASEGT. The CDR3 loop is CASSRDIFSYEQYF. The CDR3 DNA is TGTGCCAGCAGCCGGGACATTTTCTCCTACGAGCAGTACTTC.

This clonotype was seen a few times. The CDR3 reads CATAGGLAGQETQYF. In DNA, the CDR3 is TGTGCCACCGCAGGAGGACTAGCGGGACAAGAGACCCAGTACTTC. The rearrangement uses TRBV10-3 and TRBJ2-5; 12 bases are a match to TRBD2. Unmatched junction bases numbered 8, after V lost 10 bases and J lost 2 bases. Per the germline V gene, CDR1 is ENHRY and CDR2 is SYGVKD. The CDR3 consists of 15 residues.

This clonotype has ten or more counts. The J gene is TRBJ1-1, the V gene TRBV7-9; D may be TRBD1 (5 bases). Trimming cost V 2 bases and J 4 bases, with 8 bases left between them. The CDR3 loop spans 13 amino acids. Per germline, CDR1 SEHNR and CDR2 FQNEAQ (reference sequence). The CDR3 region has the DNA TGTGCCAGCAGCTTACAGGGTTCCACTGAAGCTTTCTTT. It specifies CASSLQGSTEAFF.

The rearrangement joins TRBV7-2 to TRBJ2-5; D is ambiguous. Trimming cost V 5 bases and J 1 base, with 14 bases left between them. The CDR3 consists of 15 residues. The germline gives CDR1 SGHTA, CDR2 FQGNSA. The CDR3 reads CASSPNNWIQETQYF. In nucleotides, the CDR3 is TGTGCCAGCAGCCCAAATAACTGGATCCAAGAGACCCAGTACTTC.

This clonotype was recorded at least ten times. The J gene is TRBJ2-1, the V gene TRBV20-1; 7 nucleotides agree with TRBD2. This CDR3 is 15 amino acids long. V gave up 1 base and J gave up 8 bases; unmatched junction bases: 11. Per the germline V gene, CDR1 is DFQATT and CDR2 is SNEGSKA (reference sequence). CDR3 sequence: CSARGLREPGDEQFF. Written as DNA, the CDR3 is TGCAGTGCTAGAGGGCTGCGGGAGCCCGGGGATGAGCAGTTCTTC.

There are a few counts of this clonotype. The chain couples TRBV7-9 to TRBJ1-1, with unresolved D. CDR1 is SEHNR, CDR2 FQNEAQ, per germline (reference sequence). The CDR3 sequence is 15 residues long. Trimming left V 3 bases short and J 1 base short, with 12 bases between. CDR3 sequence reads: CASSFRTRGNTEAFF. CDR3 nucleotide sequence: TGTGCCAGCAGCTTTAGGACGCGTGGGAACACTGAAGCTTTCTTT.

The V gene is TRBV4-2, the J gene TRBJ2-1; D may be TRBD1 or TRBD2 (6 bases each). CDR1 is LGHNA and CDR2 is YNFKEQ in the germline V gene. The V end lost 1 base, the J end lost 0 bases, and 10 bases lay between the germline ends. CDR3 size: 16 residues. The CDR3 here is CASSQATGASYNEQFF. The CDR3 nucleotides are TGTGCCAGCAGCCAAGCCACGGGGGCCTCCTACAATGAGCAGTTCTTC.

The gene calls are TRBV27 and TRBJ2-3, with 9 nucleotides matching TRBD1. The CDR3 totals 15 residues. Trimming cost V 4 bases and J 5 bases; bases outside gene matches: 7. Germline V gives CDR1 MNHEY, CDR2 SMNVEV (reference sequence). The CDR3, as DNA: TGTGCCAGCAGTTCGACAGGGGGTTTGAGAGATACGCAGTATTTT. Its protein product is CASSSTGGLRDTQYF.

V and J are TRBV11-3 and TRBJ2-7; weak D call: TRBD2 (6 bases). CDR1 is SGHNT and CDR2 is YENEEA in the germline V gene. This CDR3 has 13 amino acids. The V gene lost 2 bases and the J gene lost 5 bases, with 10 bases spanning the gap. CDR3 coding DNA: TGTGCCAGCAGCTTAACTAGCCTCAACGAGCAGTACTTC. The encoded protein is CASSLTSLNEQYF. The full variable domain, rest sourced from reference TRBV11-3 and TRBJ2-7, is EAGVVQSPRYKIIEKKQPVAFWCNPISGHNTLYWYLQNLGQGPELLIRYENEEAVDDSQLPKDRFSAERLKGVDSTLKIQPAELGDSAVYLCASSLTSLNEQYFGPGTRLTVT.

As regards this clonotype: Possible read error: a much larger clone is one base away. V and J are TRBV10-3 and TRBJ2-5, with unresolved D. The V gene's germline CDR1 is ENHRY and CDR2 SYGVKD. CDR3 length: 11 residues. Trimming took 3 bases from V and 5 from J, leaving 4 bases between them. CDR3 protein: CAISDRETQYF. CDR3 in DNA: TGTGCCATCAGTGATCGGGAGACCCAGTACTTC.

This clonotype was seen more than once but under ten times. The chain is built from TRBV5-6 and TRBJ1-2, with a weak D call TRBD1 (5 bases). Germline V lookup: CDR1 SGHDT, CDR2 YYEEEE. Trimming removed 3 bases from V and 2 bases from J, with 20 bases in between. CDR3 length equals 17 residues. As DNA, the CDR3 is TGTGCCAGCAGCTGGAGGGCCGACAGTCCCACAAACTATGGCTACACCTTC. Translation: CASSWRADSPTNYGYTF.

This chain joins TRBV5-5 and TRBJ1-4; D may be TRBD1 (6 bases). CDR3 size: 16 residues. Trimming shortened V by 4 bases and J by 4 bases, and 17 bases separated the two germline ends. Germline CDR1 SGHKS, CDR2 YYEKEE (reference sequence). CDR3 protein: CASSPEQGGVNEKLFF. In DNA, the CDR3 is TGTGCCAGCAGCCCTGAACAGGGTGGGGTTAATGAAAAACTGTTTTTT.

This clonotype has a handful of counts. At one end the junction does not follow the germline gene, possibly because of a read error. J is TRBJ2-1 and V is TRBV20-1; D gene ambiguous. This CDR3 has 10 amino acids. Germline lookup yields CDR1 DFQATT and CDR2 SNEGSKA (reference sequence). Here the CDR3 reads CSASRQEGSF. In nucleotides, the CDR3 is TGCAGTGCTAGCCGCCAGGAAGGTAGCTTC.

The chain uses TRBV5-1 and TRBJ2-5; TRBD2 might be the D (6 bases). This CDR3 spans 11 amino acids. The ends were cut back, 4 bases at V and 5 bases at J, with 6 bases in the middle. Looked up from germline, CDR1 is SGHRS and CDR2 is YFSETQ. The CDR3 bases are TGCGCCAGCAGCCGGGAGGAGACCCAGTACTTC. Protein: CASSREETQYF.

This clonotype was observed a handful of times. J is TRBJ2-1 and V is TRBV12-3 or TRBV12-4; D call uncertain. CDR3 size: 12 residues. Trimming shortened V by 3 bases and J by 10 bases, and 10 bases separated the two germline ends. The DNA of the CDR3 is TGTGCCAGCAGTTTTGAACCTCTCGAGCAGTTCTTC. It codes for CASSFEPLEQFF.

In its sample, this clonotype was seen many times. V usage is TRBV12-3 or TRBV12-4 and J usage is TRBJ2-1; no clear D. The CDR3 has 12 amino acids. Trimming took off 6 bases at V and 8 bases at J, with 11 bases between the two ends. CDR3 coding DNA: TGTGCCAGCAGAATGACCAGTGATGAGCAGTTCTTC. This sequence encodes CASRMTSDEQFF.

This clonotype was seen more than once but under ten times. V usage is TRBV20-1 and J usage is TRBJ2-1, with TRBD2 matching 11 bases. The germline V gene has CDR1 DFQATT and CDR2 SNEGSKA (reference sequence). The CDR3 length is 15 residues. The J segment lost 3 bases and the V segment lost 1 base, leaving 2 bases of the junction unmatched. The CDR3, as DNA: TGCAGTGCTAGAGGACTAGCGGGGAACTACAATGAGCAGTTCTTC. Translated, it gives CSARGLAGNYNEQFF.

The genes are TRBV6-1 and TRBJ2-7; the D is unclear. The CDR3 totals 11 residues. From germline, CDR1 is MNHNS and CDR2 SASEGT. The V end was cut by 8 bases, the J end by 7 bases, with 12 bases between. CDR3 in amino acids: CASLLGPEQYF. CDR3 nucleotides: TGTGCCAGCCTTTTAGGTCCGGAGCAGTACTTC.

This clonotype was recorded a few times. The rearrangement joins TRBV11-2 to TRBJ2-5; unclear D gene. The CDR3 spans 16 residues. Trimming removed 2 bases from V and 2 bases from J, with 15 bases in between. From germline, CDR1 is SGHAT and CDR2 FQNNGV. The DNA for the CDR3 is TGTGCCAGCAGCTTATATGATTTTACTATGCAAGAGACCCAGTACTTC. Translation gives CASSLYDFTMQETQYF.

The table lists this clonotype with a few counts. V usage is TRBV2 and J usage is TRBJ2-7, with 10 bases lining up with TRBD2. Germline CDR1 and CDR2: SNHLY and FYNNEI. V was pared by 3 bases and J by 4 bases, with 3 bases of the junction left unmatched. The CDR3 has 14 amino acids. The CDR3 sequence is CASSDKREGYEQYF. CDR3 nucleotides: TGTGCCAGCAGTGATAAGCGGGAGGGTTACGAGCAGTACTTC.

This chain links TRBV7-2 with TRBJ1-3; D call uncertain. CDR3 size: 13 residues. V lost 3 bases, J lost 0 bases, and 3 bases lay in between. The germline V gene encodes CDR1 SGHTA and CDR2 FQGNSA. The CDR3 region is CASSFPSGNTIYF. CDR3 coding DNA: TGTGCCAGCAGCTTCCCCTCTGGAAACACCATATATTTT.

CDR3 nucleotides: TGTGCCAGCAGCCCAACTTGGGAGATTCGGGGCGATGAGCAGTTCTTC. Translated, it gives CASSPTWEIRGDEQFF. The V and J genes are TRBV14 and TRBJ2-1; D possibly uses TRBD1 or TRBD2 (5 bases each). This CDR3 spans 16 amino acids. Germline V gene sequence: CDR1 SGHDN, CDR2 FVKESK. Trimming took off 4 bases at V and 8 bases at J, with 21 bases between the two ends. The full variable domain, completed using reference TRBV14 and TRBJ2-1, is EAGVTQFPSHSVIEKGQTVTLRCDPISGHDNLYWYRRVMGKEIKFLLHFVKESKQDESGMPNNRFLAERTGGTYSTLKVQPAELEDSGVYFCASSPTWEIRGDEQFFGPGTRLTVL.

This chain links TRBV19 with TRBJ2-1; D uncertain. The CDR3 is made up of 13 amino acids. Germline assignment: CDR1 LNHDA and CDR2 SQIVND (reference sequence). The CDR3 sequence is CATSIIVQTEQFF. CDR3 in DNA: TGTGCTACCTCCATAATAGTTCAGACTGAGCAGTTCTTC.

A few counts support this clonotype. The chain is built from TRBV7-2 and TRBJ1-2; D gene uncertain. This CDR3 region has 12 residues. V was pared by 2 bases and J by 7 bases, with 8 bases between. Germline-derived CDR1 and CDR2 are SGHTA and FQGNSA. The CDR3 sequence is CASSLRAGGYTF. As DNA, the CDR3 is TGTGCCAGCAGCTTACGGGCGGGTGGCTACACCTTC.

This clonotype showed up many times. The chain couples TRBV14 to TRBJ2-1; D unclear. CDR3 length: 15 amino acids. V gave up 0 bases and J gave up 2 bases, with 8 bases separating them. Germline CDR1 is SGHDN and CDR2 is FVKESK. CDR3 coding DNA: TGTGCCAGCAGCCAAGATATTGGCCCCTACAATGAGCAGTTCTTC. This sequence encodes CASSQDIGPYNEQFF.

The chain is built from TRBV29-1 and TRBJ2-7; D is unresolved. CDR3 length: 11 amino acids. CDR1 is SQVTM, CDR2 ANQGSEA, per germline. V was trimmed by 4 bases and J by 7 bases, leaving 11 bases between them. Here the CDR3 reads CSVVFDGEQYF. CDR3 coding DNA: TGCAGCGTTGTTTTTGACGGAGAGCAGTACTTC.

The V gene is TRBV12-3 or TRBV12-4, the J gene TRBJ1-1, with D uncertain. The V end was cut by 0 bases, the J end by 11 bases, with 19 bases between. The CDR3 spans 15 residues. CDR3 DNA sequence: TGTGCCAGCAGTTTAGCCATACCTATTTGGGGTAATGCTTTCTTT. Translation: CASSLAIPIWGNAFF.